This T cell receptor (beta chain) was documented in a study of T cell responses to AZD1222 COVID-19 vaccine. Sequencing was performed with immunoSEQ multiplex PCR; in TCRdb, only in-frame clones are kept and a portion is missing. The sample shows around 160,000 clones, under 95% of them seen only once. The source of this sequence is an adult in good health. Sequencing was performed on peripheral blood, taken on day 0 of AZD1222 vaccination.

The CDR3 DNA reads as TGTGCCAGCAGTGCCCCCGGGACAGGTAATTCACCCCTCCACTTT. Amino acids: CASSAPGTGNSPLHF. The chain links TRBV27 to TRBJ1-6, with TRBD1 identical over 8 bases. The junction had 6 bases not matched to a gene; V was cut back by 5 bases and J by 6 bases. The CDR3 loop spans 15 amino acids. The germline V gene encodes CDR1 MNHEY and CDR2 SMNVEV (reference sequence).